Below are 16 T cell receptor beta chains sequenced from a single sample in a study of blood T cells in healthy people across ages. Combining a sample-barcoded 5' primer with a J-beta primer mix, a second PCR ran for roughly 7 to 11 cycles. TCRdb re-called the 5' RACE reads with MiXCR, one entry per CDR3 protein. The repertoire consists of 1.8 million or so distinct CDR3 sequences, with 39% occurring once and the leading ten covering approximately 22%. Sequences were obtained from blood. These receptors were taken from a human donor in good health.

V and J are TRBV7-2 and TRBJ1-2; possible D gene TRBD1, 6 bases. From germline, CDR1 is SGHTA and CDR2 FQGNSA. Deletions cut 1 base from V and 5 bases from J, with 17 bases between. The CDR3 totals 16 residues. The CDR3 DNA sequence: TGTGCCAGCAGCTTAGTGAGGGGGACACCACTATATGGCTACACCTTC. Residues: CASSLVRGTPLYGYTF.

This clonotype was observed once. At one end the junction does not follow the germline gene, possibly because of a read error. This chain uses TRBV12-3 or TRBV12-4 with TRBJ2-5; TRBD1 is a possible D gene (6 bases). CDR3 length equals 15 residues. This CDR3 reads CASNQGPYVQETQYF. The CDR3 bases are TGCGCCAGCAACCAGGGGCCCTATGTCCAAGAGACCCAGTACTTC.

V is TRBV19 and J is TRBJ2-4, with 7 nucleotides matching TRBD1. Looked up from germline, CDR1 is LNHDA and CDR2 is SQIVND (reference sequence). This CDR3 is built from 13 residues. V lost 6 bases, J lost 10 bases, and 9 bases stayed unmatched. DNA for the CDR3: TGTGCCAGTAGCGGGACAGCAAGATGGATTCAGTACTTC. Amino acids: CASSGTARWIQYF.

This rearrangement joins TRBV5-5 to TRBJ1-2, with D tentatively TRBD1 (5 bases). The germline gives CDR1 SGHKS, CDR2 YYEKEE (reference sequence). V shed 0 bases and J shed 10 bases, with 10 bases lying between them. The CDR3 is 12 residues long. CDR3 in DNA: TGTGCCAGCAGCTTGGAAGGGGCCCTCTACACCTTC. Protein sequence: CASSLEGALYTF.

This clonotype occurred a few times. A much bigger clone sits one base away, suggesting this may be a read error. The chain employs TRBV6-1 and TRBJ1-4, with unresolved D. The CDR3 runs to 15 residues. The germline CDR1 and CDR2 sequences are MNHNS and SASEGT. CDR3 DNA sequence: TGTGCCAGCACTCCAGGACCTGCAACTAATGAAAAACGGTTTTTT. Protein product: CASTPGPATNEKRFF.

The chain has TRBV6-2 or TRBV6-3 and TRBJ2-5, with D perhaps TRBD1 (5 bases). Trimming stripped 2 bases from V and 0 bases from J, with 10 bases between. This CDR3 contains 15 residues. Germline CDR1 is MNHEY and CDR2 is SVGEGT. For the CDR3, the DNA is TGTGCCAGCAGTTACCTGGGCAGGGACCAAGAGACCCAGTACTTC. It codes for CASSYLGRDQETQYF.

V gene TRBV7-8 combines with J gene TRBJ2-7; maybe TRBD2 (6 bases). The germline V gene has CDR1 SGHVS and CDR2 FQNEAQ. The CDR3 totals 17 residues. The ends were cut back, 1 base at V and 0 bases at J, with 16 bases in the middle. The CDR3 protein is CASSLGPGGGSSYEQYF. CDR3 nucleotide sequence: TGTGCCAGCAGCTTAGGACCGGGCGGAGGGAGCTCCTACGAGCAGTACTTC.

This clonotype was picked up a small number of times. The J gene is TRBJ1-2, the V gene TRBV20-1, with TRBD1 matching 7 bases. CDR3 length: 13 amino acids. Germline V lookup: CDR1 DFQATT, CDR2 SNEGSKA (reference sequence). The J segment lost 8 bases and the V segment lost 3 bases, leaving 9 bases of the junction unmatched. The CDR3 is CSASVGGAVGYTF. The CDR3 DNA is TGCAGTGCTAGCGTAGGGGGCGCGGTCGGCTACACCTTC.

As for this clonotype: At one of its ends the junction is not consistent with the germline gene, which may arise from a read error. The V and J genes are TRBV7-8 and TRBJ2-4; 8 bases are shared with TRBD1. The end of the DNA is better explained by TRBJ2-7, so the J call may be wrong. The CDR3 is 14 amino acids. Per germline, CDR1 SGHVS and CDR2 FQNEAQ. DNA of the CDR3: TGTGCCGGCAGCTTTTGGACAGGGTCCCACGAGCAGTACTTC. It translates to CAGSFWTGSHEQYF.

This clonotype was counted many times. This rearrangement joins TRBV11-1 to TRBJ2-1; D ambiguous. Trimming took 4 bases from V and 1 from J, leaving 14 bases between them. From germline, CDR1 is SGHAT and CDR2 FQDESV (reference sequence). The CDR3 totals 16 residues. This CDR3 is CASSSYMRESYNEQFF. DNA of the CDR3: TGTGCCAGCAGCTCTTATATGCGCGAATCCTACAATGAGCAGTTCTTC.

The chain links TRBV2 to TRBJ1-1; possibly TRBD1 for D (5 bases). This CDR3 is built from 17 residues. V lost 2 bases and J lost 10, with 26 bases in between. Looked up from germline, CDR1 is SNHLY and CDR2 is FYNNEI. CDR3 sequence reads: CASSEFGGGPWGSGAFF. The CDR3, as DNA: TGTGCCAGCAGTGAATTCGGCGGCGGACCCTGGGGCTCTGGAGCTTTCTTT. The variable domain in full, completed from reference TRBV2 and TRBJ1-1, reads EPEVTQTPSHQVTQMGQEVILRCVPISNHLYFYWYRQILGQKVEFLVSFYNNEISEKSEIFDDQFSVERPDGSNFTLKIRSTKLEDSAMYFCASSEFGGGPWGSGAFFGQGTRLTVV.

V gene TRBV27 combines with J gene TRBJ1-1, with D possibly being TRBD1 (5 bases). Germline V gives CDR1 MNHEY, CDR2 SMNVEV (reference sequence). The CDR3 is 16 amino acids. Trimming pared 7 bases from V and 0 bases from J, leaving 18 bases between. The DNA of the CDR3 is TGTGCCAGCACCAGTTGGGACGGGGGAATGAACACTGAAGCTTTCTTT. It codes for CASTSWDGGMNTEAFF.

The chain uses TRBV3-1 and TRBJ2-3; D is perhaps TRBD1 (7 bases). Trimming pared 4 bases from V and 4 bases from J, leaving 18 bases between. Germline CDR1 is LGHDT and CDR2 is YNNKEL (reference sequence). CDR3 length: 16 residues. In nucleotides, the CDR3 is TGTGCCAGCAGCCTCCGAGGAGGGGGCGCATCAGATACGCAGTATTTT. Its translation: CASSLRGGGASDTQYF.

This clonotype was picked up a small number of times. The CDR3 loop reads CSPFNQFF. The CDR3, as DNA: TGCAGCCCTTTTAACCAGTTTTTT. The chain carries TRBV20-1 and TRBJ1-4; no clear D. Per the germline V gene, CDR1 is DFQATT and CDR2 is SNEGSKA (reference sequence). This CDR3 is 8 amino acids long.

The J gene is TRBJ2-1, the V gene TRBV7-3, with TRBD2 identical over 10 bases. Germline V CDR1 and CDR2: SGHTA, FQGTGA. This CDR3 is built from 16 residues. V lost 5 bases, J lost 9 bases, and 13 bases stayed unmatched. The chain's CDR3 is CASSPRGASGGGEQFF. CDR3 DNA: TGTGCCAGCAGCCCTAGGGGGGCTAGCGGGGGTGGTGAGCAGTTCTTC.

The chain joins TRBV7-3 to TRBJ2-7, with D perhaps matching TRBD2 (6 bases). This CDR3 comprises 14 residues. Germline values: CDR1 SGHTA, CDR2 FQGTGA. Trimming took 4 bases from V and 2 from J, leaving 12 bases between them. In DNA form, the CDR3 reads TGTGCCAGCAGCTCGGGACTCCAACCCTACGAGCAGTACTTC. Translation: CASSSGLQPYEQYF.